These 19 T cell receptor beta chains were sequenced from one sample in a study of regulatory T cells in long-lasting Graves disease. Time point reported: persistent/refractory GD, antithyroid drugs over 5 years with positive TRAb. RNA from PBMCs was the source of the TCR library. For TCR beta, libraries came from iRepertoire HTBI primers and Arm-PCR of CDR3 regions. Using its own MiXCR run on the multiplex PCR reads, TCRdb lists one record per CDR3 protein. Counted here are approximately 500,000 distinct CDR3 sequences, approximately 21% occurring once; the ten biggest clones make up roughly 6.9%. Here the sequenced sample was peripheral blood mononuclear cells (PBMCs), taken when the disease was refractory, from a patient treated with antithyroid drugs. The origin of the receptors is a female donor with Graves disease.

This clonotype was observed a few times. This chain connects TRBV7-9 to TRBJ1-4; D uncertain. Trimming pared 7 bases from V and 5 bases from J, leaving 14 bases between. The length of the CDR3 is 14 residues. Looked up from germline, CDR1 is SEHNR and CDR2 is FQNEAQ (reference sequence). CDR3 DNA sequence: TGTGCCAGCATCCGAACGGGTCGGAATGAAAAACTGTTTTTT. Its translation: CASIRTGRNEKLFF.

The V and J genes are TRBV28 and TRBJ2-7, with D perhaps TRBD1 (7 bases). The V gene's germline CDR1 is MDHEN and CDR2 SYDVKM. V lost 8 bases and J 6 bases, leaving 20 bases between the germline ends. This CDR3 has 14 residues. The CDR3 coding sequence is TGTGCCAGCTTGCAGGGGGGTATCGGGGGCGAGCAGTACTTC. Its translation is CASLQGGIGGEQYF.

This clonotype has more than one count but fewer than ten. The chain has TRBV19 and TRBJ1-5; TRBD1 aligns across 10 bases. CDR3 length: 15 amino acids. V trimming: 4 bases; J trimming: 7 bases; junction bases outside the gene matches: 7. CDR1 is LNHDA and CDR2 is SQIVND in the germline V gene (reference sequence). Here the CDR3 reads CASSRQGALGQPQHF. The CDR3 DNA reads as TGTGCCAGTAGTAGACAGGGGGCGCTTGGACAGCCCCAGCATTTT. The full variable domain, in which reference TRBV19 and TRBJ1-5 provide the parts outside the CDR3, is DGGITQSPKYLFRKEGQNVTLSCEQNLNHDAMYWYRQDPGQGLRLIYYSQIVNDFQKGDIAEGYSVSREKKESFPLTVTSAQKNPTAFYLCASSRQGALGQPQHFGDGTRLSIL.

This clonotype was seen a few times. The chain couples TRBV20-1 to TRBJ1-6, with 9 nucleotides matching TRBD1. The germline CDR1 and CDR2 sequences are DFQATT and SNEGSKA (reference sequence). The V gene end was trimmed by 1 base and the J gene end by 8 bases; junction bases not matched to a gene: 9. This CDR3 comprises 16 residues. CDR3 loop: CSARARPTGGYSPLHF. CDR3 nucleotide sequence: TGCAGTGCTAGAGCCCGCCCGACAGGGGGTTATTCACCCCTCCACTTT.

The chain has TRBV6-2 or TRBV6-3 and TRBJ2-1; 9 bases are a match to TRBD1. With 2 bases clipped from V and 9 bases from J, the junction kept 5 bases outside the gene matches. CDR3 length: 14 residues. CDR1 is MNHEY, CDR2 SVGEGT, per germline. DNA of the CDR3: TGTGCCAGCAGTTACGGGACAGGGAGGATTGAGCAGTTCTTC. It codes for CASSYGTGRIEQFF.

This clonotype has a count of ten or more. The CDR3 protein is CASSGLSGQETQYF. CDR3 coding DNA: TGTGCCAGCAGTGGACTGAGCGGTCAAGAGACCCAGTACTTC. The V gene is TRBV27, the J gene TRBJ2-5, with D possibly being TRBD2 (5 bases). The CDR3 loop spans 14 amino acids. Trimming removed 5 bases from V and 2 bases from J, with 12 bases in between. Germline V gives CDR1 MNHEY, CDR2 SMNVEV (reference sequence).

A note on this clonotype: A much larger clone sits a single nucleotide away, making a read error possible. The chain links TRBV28 to TRBJ2-7; no reliable D call. The V end lost 5 bases, the J end lost 7 bases, and 9 bases lay between the germline ends. The CDR3 spans 11 residues. Germline CDR1 MDHEN, CDR2 SYDVKM. The CDR3 loop is CASSGVWEQYF. CDR3 bases: TGTGCCAGCAGTGGGGTGTGGGAGCAGTACTTC.

This clonotype has more than one count but fewer than ten. This chain uses TRBV19 with TRBJ2-7, with a possible D match to TRBD2 (5 bases). This CDR3 has 16 amino acids. V was pared by 3 bases and J by 5 bases, with 20 bases between. Germline V lookup: CDR1 LNHDA, CDR2 SQIVND (reference sequence). CDR3 DNA: TGTGCCAGTAGTATGTCCCCCGGGGAAGGGTACAACGAGCAGTACTTC. Translation: CASSMSPGEGYNEQYF.

Notes on this clonotype: A much more abundant neighbour one base away suggests this may be a read error. The genes are TRBV9 and TRBJ2-5; no clear D gene. The CDR3 covers 11 residues. Germline V CDR1 and CDR2: SGDLS, YYNGEE. Trimming removed 0 bases from V and 4 bases from J, with 1 base in between. The CDR3 DNA reads as TGTGCCAGCAGCGTAGCAGAGACCCAGTACTTC. It codes for CASSVAETQYF.

This chain joins TRBV5-1 and TRBJ1-6; no clear D gene. The length of the CDR3 is 14 residues. Germline V CDR1 and CDR2: SGHRS, YFSETQ. With 0 bases removed from V and 9 bases from J, the gap between germline ends came to 10 bases. The CDR3 here is CASSLGREASPLHF. Here the CDR3 DNA reads TGCGCCAGCAGCTTGGGGAGAGAGGCTTCACCCCTCCACTTT.

This chain uses TRBV29-1 with TRBJ2-7; weak D call: TRBD1 (6 bases). The CDR3 totals 15 residues. V lost 7 bases, J lost 4 bases, and 23 bases lay in between. Looked up from germline, CDR1 is SQVTM and CDR2 is ANQGSEA. CDR3: CSALYQGRGPYEQYF. The DNA of the CDR3 is TGCAGCGCCCTCTATCAGGGGAGAGGCCCTTACGAGCAGTACTTC.

This clonotype showed up many times. The genes are TRBV28 and TRBJ1-1; 9 bases match TRBD1. V lost 6 bases, J lost 5 bases, and 7 bases stayed unmatched. Germline V gene sequence: CDR1 MDHEN, CDR2 SYDVKM. The CDR3 spans 14 residues. CDR3 nucleotide sequence: TGTGCCAGCAGCTTCGGGACAGGGCTTACTGAAGCTTTCTTT. It codes for CASSFGTGLTEAFF.

In nucleotides, the CDR3 is TGTGCCAGCAGCTTAAAAACAGGGGGCGTGGATACGCAGTATTTT. Its protein product is CASSLKTGGVDTQYF. The chain employs TRBV7-6 and TRBJ2-3, with 9 bases fitting TRBD1. V was clipped by 2 bases and J by 6 bases; unmatched bases: 6. The CDR3 extends over 15 amino acids. Looked up from germline, CDR1 is SGHVS and CDR2 is FNYEAQ.

V is TRBV6-1 and J is TRBJ2-7; weak D call: TRBD2 (6 bases). The ends were cut back, 6 bases at V and 10 bases at J, with 22 bases in the middle. The germline CDR1 and CDR2 sequences are MNHNS and SASEGT. The CDR3 loop spans 14 amino acids. The CDR3 is CASSRTNKGESQYF. CDR3 DNA sequence: TGTGCCAGCAGCCGGACTAATAAGGGAGAGAGCCAGTACTTC.

J is TRBJ1-4 and V is TRBV28, with 7 bases fitting TRBD1. The CDR3 runs 17 residues. Germline values: CDR1 MDHEN, CDR2 SYDVKM. After removal of 6 bases from V and 5 bases from J, the junction contained 15 bases not matched to a gene. CDR3 sequence: CASSSLRDSGANEKLFF. In DNA form, the CDR3 reads TGTGCCAGCAGCTCCCTGCGGGACAGCGGGGCGAATGAAAAACTGTTTTTT.

This clonotype occurred a few times. V usage is TRBV6-1 and J usage is TRBJ2-3, with 7 bases fitting TRBD2. V dropped 3 bases and J dropped 0; count of bases not matched to a gene: 6. Germline-derived CDR1 and CDR2 are MNHNS and SASEGT. The CDR3 extends over 16 amino acids. Written as DNA, the CDR3 is TGTGCCAGCAGTGACCGAGGCGGGGGAAGCACAGATACGCAGTATTTT. Translation gives CASSDRGGGSTDTQYF.

V gene TRBV13 combines with J gene TRBJ1-6, with D possibly being TRBD1 (6 bases). V lost 5 bases, J lost 10 bases, and 18 bases lay in between. The CDR3 loop spans 15 amino acids. Germline CDR1 and CDR2: PRHDT and FYEKMQ (reference sequence). The CDR3 coding sequence is TGTGCCAGCAGCCCTAAAGGGGGGGGGTTATCACCCCTCCACTTT. Residues: CASSPKGGGLSPLHF.

This clonotype was seen at least ten times. V usage is TRBV6-1 and J usage is TRBJ2-7, with 7 bases that match TRBD1. The germline CDR1 and CDR2 sequences are MNHNS and SASEGT. V gave up 4 bases and J gave up 2 bases; unmatched junction bases: 8. This CDR3 region has 15 residues. The CDR3 loop reads CASSANRGLAYEQYF. CDR3 sequence (DNA): TGTGCCAGCAGTGCGAACAGGGGATTGGCCTACGAGCAGTACTTC.

To note about this clonotype: A read error may be the cause here, since a much bigger clone is one base away. V gene TRBV2 combines with J gene TRBJ1-2, with D maybe TRBD1 (5 bases). This CDR3 region has 13 residues. CDR1 is SNHLY and CDR2 is FYNNEI in the germline V gene. CDR3 coding DNA: TGTGCCAACAGTGGGGGGGTTGGCTATGGCTACACCTTC. Its translation: CANSGGVGYGYTF.